A single TCR beta chain is shown here with its context. Its target is unknown. This record belongs to a study of graft-versus-host responses after intestinal transplantation. Overall study: Recipients received multivisceral, liver-intestinal, or isolated intestinal transplants.

Some clones are missing from TCRdb's copy, which holds only in-frame ones; the method was immunoSEQ multiplex PCR. This table has almost 55,000 clones, 91% appearing once. Germline V gives CDR1 MNHNS, CDR2 SASEGT. The V end lost 5 bases, the J end lost 8 bases, and 12 bases lay between the germline ends. The CDR3 is 12 amino acids. Study-wide points: Allograft graft-versus-host to host-versus-graft clonal ratios ran high in patients with graft-donor T cell macrochimerism. Association was observed between peak circulating GvH clone levels and early post-transplant HvG declines. GvH clones occurred in recipient marrow; some first appeared in ileum or blood.

The source material was PBMCs, sampled more than 650 days after intestinal transplant. This clonotype was obtained from a human patient who received an intestinal transplant, so some T cells may come from the graft donor. The chain couples TRBV6-1 to TRBJ1-2, with D unresolved. CDR3 residues: CASSRTRGGYTF. CDR3 coding DNA: TGTGCCAGCAGTCGGACCCGAGGAGGCTACACCTTC.